Listed below are T cell receptor beta chains from one sample, sequenced in a study of CD8+ T cells in alopecia areata. Clones were sequenced by immunoSEQ multiplex PCR, and TCRdb holds only the in-frame ones, with some missing. Among 150,000 to 200,000 clones listed, 50% to 60% were seen once. Sequencing was performed on CD4+ T cells sorted from blood, taken at week 0. These receptors were obtained from a human donor with alopecia areata. CDR3s include the opening cysteine and the closing phenylalanine or tryptophan. The D gene is left open where the match is weak. A row's size may be missing; if present it is once, few, many or a size class.

clone_size,v_call,d_call,j_call,cdr3_aa,cdr3_nt
-,TRBV4-2,-,TRBJ1-2,CASSLPGGDYGYTF,TGTGCCAGCAGCCTCCCCGGGGGGGACTATGGCTACACCTTC
-,TRBV25-1,-,TRBJ2-3,CASSEWGKDTQYF,TGTGCCAGCAGTGAATGGGGAAAGGATACGCAGTATTTT
many,TRBV6-5,TRBD1,TRBJ1-2,CASSATGLDGYTF,TGTGCCAGCAGCGCGACAGGGTTGGACGGCTACACCTTC
few,TRBV29-1,TRBD1,TRBJ2-1,CSAEQGAGEQFF,TGCAGCGCAGAACAGGGGGCAGGTGAGCAGTTCTTC
few,TRBV7-9,TRBD1,TRBJ1-2,CASSAGGGYTF,TGTGCCAGCAGCGCAGGGGGTGGCTACACCTTC
-,TRBV6-5,-,TRBJ2-7,CASNSPPGPYEQYF,TGTGCCAGCAACTCCCCCCCCGGTCCCTACGAGCAGTACTTC
-,TRBV11-2,-,TRBJ1-1,CASSPIGRGDTEAFF,TGTGCCAGCAGCCCCATTGGGCGGGGGGACACTGAAGCTTTCTTT
-,TRBV20-1,-,TRBJ2-7,CSASRIYEQYF,TGCAGTGCTAGTCGAATCTACGAGCAGTACTTC
few,TRBV29-1,-,TRBJ2-2,CSVAGHWNTGELFF,TGCAGCGTTGCGGGACACTGGAACACCGGGGAGCTGTTTTTT
few,TRBV10-3,-,TRBJ2-2,CAIRGGLHTGELFF,TGTGCCATCAGGGGGGGACTTCACACCGGGGAGCTGTTTTTT
few,TRBV29-1,-,TRBJ1-5,CSVTMGSGGDQPQHF,TGCAGCGTAACTATGGGCTCGGGGGGGGATCAGCCCCAGCATTTT
-,TRBV30,-,TRBJ1-4,CAWSLSEGFGEKLFF,TGTGCCTGGAGTCTCTCGGAGGGTTTCGGTGAAAAACTGTTTTTT
-,TRBV18,TRBD1,TRBJ1-2,CASSPGQHYGYTF,TGTGCCAGCTCACCGGGACAGCACTATGGCTACACCTTC
-,TRBV9,-,TRBJ2-7,CASSAGHITYEQYF,TGTGCCAGCAGCGCGGGACACATCACCTACGAGCAGTACTTC
-,TRBV29-1,-,TRBJ1-2,CSVGSEAPLAYGYTF,TGCAGCGTTGGAAGCGAGGCTCCCCTAGCCTATGGCTACACCTTC
-,TRBV4-1,-,TRBJ2-7,CASSSTGLREQYF,TGCGCCAGCAGCTCTACAGGGTTGAGGGAGCAGTACTTC
-,TRBV27,TRBD2,TRBJ2-5,CASSLRGGLETQYF,TGTGCCAGCAGTTTGCGCGGGGGGTTGGAGACCCAGTACTTC
-,TRBV29-1,-,TRBJ1-1,CSVLRVYNTEAFF,TGCAGCGTTCTCAGGGTGTACAACACTGAAGCTTTCTTT
-,TRBV7-9,-,TRBJ2-5,CASVTGGSETQYF,TGTGCCAGCGTAACAGGAGGGTCGGAGACCCAGTACTTC
-,TRBV5-1,-,TRBJ1-1,CASSLDRPNTEAFF,TGCGCCAGCAGCTTGGACAGGCCGAACACTGAAGCTTTCTTT
few,TRBV23-1,-,TRBJ2-5,CASSQLQGKETQYF,TGCGCCAGCAGTCAACTTCAGGGCAAAGAGACCCAGTACTTC
few,TRBV21-1,-,TRBJ1-5,CASSKGGGSSNQPQHF,TGTGCCAGCAGCAAAGGGGGGGGGTCTAGCAATCAGCCCCAGCATTTT
-,TRBV7-8,-,TRBJ2-2,CASSLDYTGELFF,TGTGCCAGCAGCTTGGACTACACCGGGGAGCTGTTTTTT
-,TRBV15,-,TRBJ1-6,CATSNPGRDNSPLHF,TGTGCCACCAGCAACCCGGGACGGGATAATTCACCCCTCCACTTT
-,TRBV5-1,TRBD2,TRBJ2-1,CASYRGGGADEQFF,TGCGCCAGCTATCGTGGCGGGGGGGCTGATGAGCAGTTCTTC
few,TRBV29-1,-,TRBJ2-3,CSVVSDTQYF,TGCAGCGTTGTTTCAGATACGCAGTATTTT
-,TRBV4-1,TRBD1,TRBJ1-5,CASSQPDRENQPQHF,TGCGCCAGCAGCCAACCCGACAGGGAAAATCAGCCCCAGCATTTT
few,TRBV10-3,TRBD1,TRBJ2-1,CAISTDRGSYNEQFF,TGTGCCATCAGTACGGACAGGGGCTCCTACAATGAGCAGTTCTTC
-,TRBV7-2,-,TRBJ2-2,CASSLEVLRGSNTGELFF,TGTGCCAGCAGCTTAGAGGTCCTCAGGGGCTCGAACACCGGGGAGCTGTTTTTT
-,TRBV30,-,TRBJ1-2,CAWSAQGRGGYTF,TGTGCCTGGAGTGCCCAGGGGCGGGGCGGCTACACCTTC
-,TRBV30,TRBD1,TRBJ1-2,CAWSDLGQGNYGYTF,TGTGCCTGGAGTGACCTAGGACAGGGTAACTATGGCTACACCTTC
-,TRBV6-5,-,TRBJ2-3,CASSYPGTGTDTQYF,TGTGCCAGCAGTTACCCGGGGACGGGCACAGATACGCAGTATTTT
-,TRBV13,TRBD1,TRBJ1-2,CASSLRDSYGYTF,TGTGCCAGCAGCTTAAGGGACAGCTATGGCTACACCTTC
-,TRBV6-5,-,TRBJ2-3,CASSRATDTQYF,TGTGCCAGCAGCCGAGCCACAGATACGCAGTATTTT
few,TRBV5-6,-,TRBJ2-7,CASSLVDDYEQYF,TGTGCCAGCAGCTTGGTGGACGACTACGAGCAGTACTTC
-,TRBV7-9,TRBD1,TRBJ2-2,CASSPTWTGSVRSGGELFF,TGTGCCAGCAGCCCAACTTGGACAGGGAGCGTCAGATCGGGCGGGGAGCTGTTTTTT
-,TRBV30,TRBD2,TRBJ2-5,CAWSRRAGGETQYF,TGTGCCTGGAGTCGACGGGCGGGAGGAGAGACCCAGTACTTC
-,TRBV29-1,TRBD1,TRBJ1-1,CSVGTGTGVRNTEAFF,TGCAGCGTTGGCACCGGGACAGGGGTACGGAACACTGAAGCTTTCTTT
-,TRBV15,-,TRBJ1-6,CATSRDKSPESPLHF,TGTGCCACCAGCAGGGACAAAAGTCCTGAGTCACCCCTCCACTTT
few,TRBV12-5,-,TRBJ2-1,CASGLAGGPVSMHEQFF,TGTGCTAGTGGTTTGGCCGGGGGGCCGGTATCGATGCATGAGCAGTTCTTC
-,TRBV6-1,TRBD1,TRBJ1-5,CATWTGGDNQPQHF,TGTGCCACCTGGACAGGGGGCGACAATCAGCCCCAGCATTTT
few,TRBV14,-,TRBJ2-3,CASSPRGGGGSGTDTQYF,TGTGCCAGCAGCCCCCGCGGCGGTGGAGGTAGCGGCACAGATACGCAGTATTTT
-,TRBV2,-,TRBJ2-1,CASSPSGGRFF,TGTGCCAGCAGTCCTAGTGGGGGCAGGTTCTTC
-,TRBV18,-,TRBJ1-1,CASSPTLGSMNTEAFF,TGTGCCAGCTCACCAACTCTGGGCAGCATGAACACTGAAGCTTTCTTT
few,TRBV6-1,-,TRBJ2-5,CASSNDGIQETQYF,TGTGCCAGCAGTAACGACGGTATACAAGAGACCCAGTACTTC
-,TRBV30,-,TRBJ1-4,CAWSAVTNEKLFF,TGTGCCTGGAGTGCGGTTACTAATGAAAAACTGTTTTTT
-,TRBV18,-,TRBJ2-4,CASSPQPGGNIQYF,TGTGCCAGCTCACCCCAGCCAGGTGGTAACATTCAGTACTTC
-,TRBV4-2,TRBD2,TRBJ2-7,CASSQDLAGGLYSYEQYF,TGTGCCAGCAGCCAAGATCTAGCGGGGGGCTTATACTCCTACGAGCAGTACTTC
-,TRBV27,TRBD2,TRBJ2-5,CASSSRTSGRTQETQYF,TGTGCCAGCAGTTCTCGGACTAGCGGACGGACTCAAGAGACCCAGTACTTC
-,TRBV5-1,TRBD2,TRBJ2-1,CASSLLAGGLNEQFF,TGCGCCAGCAGCCTACTAGCGGGGGGGCTCAATGAGCAGTTCTTC
-,TRBV5-6,-,TRBJ1-5,CASSLGRDQPQHF,TGTGCCAGCAGCTTGGGCAGGGACCAGCCCCAGCATTTT
-,TRBV29-1,-,TRBJ1-3,CSVAGSSGNTIYF,TGCAGCGTTGCAGGGAGCTCTGGAAACACCATATATTTT
-,TRBV4-1,-,TRBJ2-5,CASSQGQVQETQYF,TGCGCCAGCAGCCAAGGCCAGGTCCAAGAGACCCAGTACTTC
-,TRBV7-3,-,TRBJ1-1,CASSLTRGTEAFF,TGTGCCAGCAGCTTAACTCGGGGCACTGAAGCTTTCTTT
-,TRBV7-7,-,TRBJ1-1,CASSETGNTEAFF,TGTGCCAGCAGCGAAACAGGGAACACTGAAGCTTTCTTT